This TCR beta chain was documented in a study of blood T cell repertoires in COVID-19. Across the study: Samples taken during acute and convalescent COVID-19 were collected in the United States, Italy and Spain.

This CDR3 contains 14 residues. CDR1 and CDR2 from the germline V gene are WNHNN and SYGVQD (reference sequence). V shed 1 base and J 9 bases; nucleotides not matched to a gene: 6. In the authors' workflow: Amplification from reference gene primers served as the basis for estimated nucleated cell counts. Measured with immunoSEQ multiplex PCR; TCRdb has only the in-frame clones, and not every one. The DNA was the basis for D and trimming; V, J and clone size are from that table. In the table there are 90,000 to 130,000 clones, around four fifths of which are singletons. Sequencing used peripheral blood. The clonotype originates from a woman between 70 and 85 years old with acute or convalescent COVID-19. The chain has TRBV10-1 and TRBJ2-3; 8 bases are shared with TRBD2. The CDR3 nucleotides read TGCGCCAGCAGTGAGTGGCGGGGGGCCGTAACGCAGTATTTT. Translation: CASSEWRGAVTQYF.